This T cell receptor (beta chain) was documented in a study of blood T cell dynamics during melanoma immunotherapy. Study-wide background: Standard first-line treatment here was pembrolizumab or nivolumab plus ipilimumab in metastatic melanoma. Study-wide results and caveats: It remained unknown if the driving T cell clones were melanoma-specific.

DNA loading was fixed at 350 ng for all bulk PBMC samples. Some clones are missing from TCRdb's copy, which holds only in-frame ones; the method was immunoSEQ multiplex PCR. The table has about 11,000 clones, about four fifths seen once. The CDR3 spans 13 residues. The germline gives CDR1 SGHTA, CDR2 FQGNSA. V lost 5 bases and J lost 4, with 11 bases in between. This clone has just a few counts. Its antigen is not identified. Time point described: week 3, after first cycle of checkpoint inhibitor. At 12 weeks after first infusion, RECIST 1.1 defined response for most patients. This TCR was recovered from a human donor with melanoma. V is TRBV7-2 and J is TRBJ1-2, with D hard to call. Source: blood, taken from a patient treated with checkpoint blockade. The CDR3 coding sequence is TGTGCCAGCAGCCAAGACAATGTCTATGGCTACACCTTC. Residues: CASSQDNVYGYTF.